This record looks at one TCR beta chain sequence and its context. The antigen remains unidentified. One end of the junction is discordant with germline, which a read error may explain. This record belongs to a study of T cells in narcolepsy. Points from the study as a whole: Comparing one patient's CSF and blood CD4+ clonotypes highlighted HCRT- and TRIB2-specific autoreactive clonotypes. Autoreactive clonotypes reportedly recurred in blood of same and different patients, not controls. No autoreactive T cell clone sequences appeared in some memory CD4+ repertoires.

Germline V gene data show CDR1 as SNHLY and CDR2 as FYNNEI. The CDR3 runs 15 residues. Produced via immunoSEQ multiplex PCR; TCRdb's table is partial and in-frame only. The data show approximately 31,000 clones, under 90% seen once. This sequence was found in a human donor with narcolepsy. Material for sequencing was CD45RA- memory CD4+ T cells from PBMCs. The rearrangement joins TRBV2 to TRBJ1-5; D is perhaps TRBD1 (6 bases). The CDR3 spells CASSEGTARNQPQHF. As DNA, the CDR3 is TGTGCCAGCAGTGAAGGGACAGCTAGGAATCAACCCCAGCATTTT.